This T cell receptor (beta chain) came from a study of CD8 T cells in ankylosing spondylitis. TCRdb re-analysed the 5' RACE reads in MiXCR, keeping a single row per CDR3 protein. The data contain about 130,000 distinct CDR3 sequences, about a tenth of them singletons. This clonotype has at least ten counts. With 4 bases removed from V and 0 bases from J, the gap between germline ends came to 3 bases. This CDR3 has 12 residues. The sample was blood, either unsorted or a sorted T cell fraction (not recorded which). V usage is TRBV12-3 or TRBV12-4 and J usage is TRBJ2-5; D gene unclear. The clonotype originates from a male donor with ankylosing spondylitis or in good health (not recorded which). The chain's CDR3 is CASSSNQETQYF. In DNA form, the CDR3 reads TGTGCCAGCAGTTCTAACCAAGAGACCCAGTACTTC.